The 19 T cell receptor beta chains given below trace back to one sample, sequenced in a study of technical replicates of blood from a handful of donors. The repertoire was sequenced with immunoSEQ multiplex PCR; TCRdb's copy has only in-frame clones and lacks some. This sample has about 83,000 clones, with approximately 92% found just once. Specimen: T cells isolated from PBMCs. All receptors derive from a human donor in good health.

CDR3 residues: CASSEGLAGYGTQYF. As DNA, the CDR3 is TGTGCCAGCAGTGAGGGACTAGCGGGTTACGGTACGCAGTATTTT. The V call is TRBV27, the J call TRBJ2-3; 12 bases are a match to TRBD2. Germline V lookup: CDR1 MNHEY, CDR2 SMNVEV (reference sequence). The trim removed 5 bases at V and 8 bases at J, leaving 8 bases unmatched. The CDR3 is 15 amino acids.

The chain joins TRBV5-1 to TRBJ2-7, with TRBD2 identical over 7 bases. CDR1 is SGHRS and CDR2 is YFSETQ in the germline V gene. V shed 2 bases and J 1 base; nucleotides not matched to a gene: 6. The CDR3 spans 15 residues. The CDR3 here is CASSFSTGGSYEQYF. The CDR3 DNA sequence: TGCGCCAGCAGCTTCTCGACCGGGGGGTCCTACGAGCAGTACTTC. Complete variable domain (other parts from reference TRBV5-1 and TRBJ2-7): KAGVTQTPRYLIKTRGQQVTLSCSPISGHRSVSWYQQTPGQGLQFLFEYFSETQRNKGNFPGRFSGRQFSNSRSEMNVSTLELGDSALYLCASSFSTGGSYEQYFGPGTRLTVT.

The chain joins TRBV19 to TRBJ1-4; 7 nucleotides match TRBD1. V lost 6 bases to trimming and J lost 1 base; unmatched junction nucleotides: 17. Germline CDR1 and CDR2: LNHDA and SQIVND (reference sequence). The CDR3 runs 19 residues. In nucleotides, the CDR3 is TGTGCCAGTAGCGGCGGGACAGCACATATGTCAATAACTAATGAAAAACTGTTTTTT. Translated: CASSGGTAHMSITNEKLFF.

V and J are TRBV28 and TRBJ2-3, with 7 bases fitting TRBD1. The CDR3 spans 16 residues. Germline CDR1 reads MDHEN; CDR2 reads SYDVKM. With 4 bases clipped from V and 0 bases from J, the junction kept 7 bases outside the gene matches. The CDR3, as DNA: TGTGCCAGCAGTTGGGGACAGAGGACAAGCACAGATACGCAGTATTTT. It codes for CASSWGQRTSTDTQYF.

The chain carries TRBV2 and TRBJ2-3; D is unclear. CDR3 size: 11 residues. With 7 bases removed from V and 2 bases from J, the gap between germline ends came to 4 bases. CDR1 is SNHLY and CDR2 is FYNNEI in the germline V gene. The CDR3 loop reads CASTYTDTQYF. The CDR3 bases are TGTGCCAGCACTTACACAGATACGCAGTATTTT.

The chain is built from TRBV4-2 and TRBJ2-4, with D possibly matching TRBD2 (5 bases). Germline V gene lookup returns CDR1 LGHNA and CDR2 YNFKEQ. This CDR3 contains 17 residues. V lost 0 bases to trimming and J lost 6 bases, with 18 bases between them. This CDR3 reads CASSQEGPRGRRNIQYF. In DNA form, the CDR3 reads TGTGCCAGCAGCCAAGAAGGGCCCCGGGGTCGTAGAAACATTCAGTACTTC.

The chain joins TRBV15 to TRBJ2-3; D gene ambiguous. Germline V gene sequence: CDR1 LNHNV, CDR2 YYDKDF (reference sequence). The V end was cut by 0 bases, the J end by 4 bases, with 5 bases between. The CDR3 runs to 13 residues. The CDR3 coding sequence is TGTGCCACCAGCAGAGACCGGGCAGATACGCAGTATTTT. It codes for CATSRDRADTQYF.

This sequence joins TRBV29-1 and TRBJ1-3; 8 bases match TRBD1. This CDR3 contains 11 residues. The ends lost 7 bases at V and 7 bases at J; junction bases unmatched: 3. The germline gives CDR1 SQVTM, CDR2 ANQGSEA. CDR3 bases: TGCAGCGGGACAGGGTGGAACACCATATATTTT. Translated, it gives CSGTGWNTIYF.

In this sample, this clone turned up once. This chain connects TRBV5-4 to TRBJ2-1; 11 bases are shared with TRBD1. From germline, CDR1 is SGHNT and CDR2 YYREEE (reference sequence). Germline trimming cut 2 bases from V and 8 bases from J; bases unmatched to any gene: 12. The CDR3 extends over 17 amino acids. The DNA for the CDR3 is TGTGCCAGCAGCTTTAAGCGCCTGGGGACAGGGGGACATGAGCAGTTCTTC. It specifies CASSFKRLGTGGHEQFF.

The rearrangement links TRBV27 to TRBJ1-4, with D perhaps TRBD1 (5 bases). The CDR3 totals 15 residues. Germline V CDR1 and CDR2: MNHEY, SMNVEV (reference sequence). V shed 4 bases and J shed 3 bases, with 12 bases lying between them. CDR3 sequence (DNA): TGTGCCAGCAGTTACGCAGGGCTACCTAATGAAAAACTGTTTTTT. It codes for CASSYAGLPNEKLFF.

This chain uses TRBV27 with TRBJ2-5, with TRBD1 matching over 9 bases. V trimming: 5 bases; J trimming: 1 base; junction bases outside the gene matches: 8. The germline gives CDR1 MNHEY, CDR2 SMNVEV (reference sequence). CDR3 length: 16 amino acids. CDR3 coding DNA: TGTGCCAGCAGTACAACCGGGACAGGGTTCCAAGAGACCCAGTACTTC. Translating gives CASSTTGTGFQETQYF.

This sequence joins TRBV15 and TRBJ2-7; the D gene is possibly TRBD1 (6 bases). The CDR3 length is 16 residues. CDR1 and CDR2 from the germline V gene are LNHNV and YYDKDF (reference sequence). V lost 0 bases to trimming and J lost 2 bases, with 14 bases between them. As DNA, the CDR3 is TGTGCCACCAGCAGAGAAAGGGTCGCAGGGGCCTACGAGCAGTACTTC. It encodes CATSRERVAGAYEQYF.

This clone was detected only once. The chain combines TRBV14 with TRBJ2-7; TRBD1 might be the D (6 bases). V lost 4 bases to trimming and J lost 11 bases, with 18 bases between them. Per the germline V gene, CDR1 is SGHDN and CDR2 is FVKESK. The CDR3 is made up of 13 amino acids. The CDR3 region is CASSPVGGPMKYF. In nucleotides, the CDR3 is TGTGCCAGCAGCCCGGTTGGGGGCCCGATGAAGTACTTC.

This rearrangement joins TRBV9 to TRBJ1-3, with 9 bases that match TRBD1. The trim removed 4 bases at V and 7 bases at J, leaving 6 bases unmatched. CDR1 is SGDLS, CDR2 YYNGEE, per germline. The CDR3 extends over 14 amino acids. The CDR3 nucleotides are TGTGCCAGCAGCTCCAGGACAGGGGAGAACACCATATATTTT. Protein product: CASSSRTGENTIYF. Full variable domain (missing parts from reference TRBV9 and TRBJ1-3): DSGVTQTPKHLITATGQRVTLRCSPRSGDLSVYWYQQSLDQGLQFLIQYYNGEERAKGNILERFSAQQFPDLHSELNLSSLELGDSALYFCASSSRTGENTIYFGEGSWLTVV.

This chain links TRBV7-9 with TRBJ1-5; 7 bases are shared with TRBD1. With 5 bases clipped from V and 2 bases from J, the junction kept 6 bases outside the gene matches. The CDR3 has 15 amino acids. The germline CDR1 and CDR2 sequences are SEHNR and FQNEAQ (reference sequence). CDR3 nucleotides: TGTGCCAGCAGCCGGACCGGGACAGGCAATCAGCCCCAGCATTTT. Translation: CASSRTGTGNQPQHF.

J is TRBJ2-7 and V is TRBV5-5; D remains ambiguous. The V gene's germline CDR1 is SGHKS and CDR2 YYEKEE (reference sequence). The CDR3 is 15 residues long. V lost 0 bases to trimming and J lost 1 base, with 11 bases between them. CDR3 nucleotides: TGTGCCAGCAGCTTGGGTATCGCGGAGTCCTACGAGCAGTACTTC. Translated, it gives CASSLGIAESYEQYF.

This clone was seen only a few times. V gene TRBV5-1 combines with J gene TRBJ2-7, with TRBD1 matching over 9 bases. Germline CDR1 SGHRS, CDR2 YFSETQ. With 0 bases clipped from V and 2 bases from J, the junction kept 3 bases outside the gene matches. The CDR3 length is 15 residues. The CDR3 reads CASSLGTGDTYEQYF. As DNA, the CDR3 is TGCGCCAGCAGCTTGGGGACAGGGGATACCTACGAGCAGTACTTC.

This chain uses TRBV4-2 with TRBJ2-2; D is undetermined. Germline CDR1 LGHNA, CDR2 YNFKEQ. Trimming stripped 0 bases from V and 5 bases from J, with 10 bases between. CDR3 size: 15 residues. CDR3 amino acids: CASSQDGPRTGELFF. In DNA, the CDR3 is TGTGCCAGCAGCCAAGATGGTCCCCGGACCGGGGAGCTGTTTTTT.

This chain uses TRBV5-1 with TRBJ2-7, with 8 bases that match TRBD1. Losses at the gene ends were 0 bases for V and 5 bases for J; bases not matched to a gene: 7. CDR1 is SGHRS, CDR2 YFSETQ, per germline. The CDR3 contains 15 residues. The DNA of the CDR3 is TGCGCCAGCAGCTTGGGGCGACAGGGGTTGAACGAGCAGTACTTC. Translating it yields CASSLGRQGLNEQYF.